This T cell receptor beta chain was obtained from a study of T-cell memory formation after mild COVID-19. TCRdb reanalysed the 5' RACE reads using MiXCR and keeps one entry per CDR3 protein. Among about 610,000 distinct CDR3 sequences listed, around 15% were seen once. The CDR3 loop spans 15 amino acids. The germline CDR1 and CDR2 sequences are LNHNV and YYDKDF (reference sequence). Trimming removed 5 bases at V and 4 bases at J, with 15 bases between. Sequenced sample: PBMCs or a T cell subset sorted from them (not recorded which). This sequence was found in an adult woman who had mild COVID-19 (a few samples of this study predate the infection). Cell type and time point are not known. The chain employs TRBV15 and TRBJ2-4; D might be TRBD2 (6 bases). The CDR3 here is CATSLDPGAKNIQYF. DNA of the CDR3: TGTGCCACCAGCCTGGACCCGGGAGCTAAAAACATTCAGTACTTC.